This TCR beta chain derives from a study of vaccination effects on CD4 cells after COVID-19. This clone appeared a few times. The antigen is undetermined. Data came from immunoSEQ multiplex PCR; TCRdb stores just in-frame clones and leaves some out. This sample has about 24,000 clones; 71% occur once, and the top ten carry around 12%. Peptide-pool stimulation followed by sequencing identified expanded antigen-specific CD4+ clonotypes in the ViraFEST assay. After more than 8 days in culture, the CD4+ T cells were isolated. According to the study, vaccine recipients showed no prior SARS-CoV-2 infection and negative nucleocapsid antibodies. A few million PBMC were seeded per well and grown in the presence of roughly 10 IU/ml IL-2 and approximately 11 ug/ml peptides. The sequence was obtained from a human donor who received a COVID-19 vaccine. The sample consisted of CD4+ T cells from PBMCs cultured with HCoV-OC43 spike peptides, taken before COVID-19 vaccination. Subset given: HCoV-OC43 spike overlapping peptide pool stimulation.

CDR3 loop: CASSLNYEQYF. CDR3 in DNA: TGTGCCAGCAGCTTAAACTACGAGCAGTACTTC. The rearrangement links TRBV7-9 to TRBJ2-7; D remains ambiguous. Trimming took off 2 bases at V and 3 bases at J, with 2 bases between the two ends. CDR1 SEHNR and CDR2 FQNEAQ come from the germline V gene (reference sequence). The CDR3 has 11 amino acids.